Listed below are T cell receptor beta chains from one sample, sequenced in a study of blood T cell repertoires in COVID-19. Data came from immunoSEQ multiplex PCR; TCRdb stores just in-frame clones and leaves some out. The sample has 140,000 to 150,000 clones, 75% to 90% seen once; the top ten hold 3%. The sample comprised peripheral blood. The receptors were sampled from an older woman with active COVID-19. Each CDR3 is given with its conserved first and last residue. D genes are given only for firm matches. Size values are once, few and many counts, or a class for expanded clones, and some rows have none.

v_gene: TRBV21-1
abundance: .
d_gene: .
j_gene: TRBJ1-2
CDR3nt: TGTGCCAGCAGCCCGCGGACAGGGACCAACTATGGCTACACCTTC
CDR3aa: CASSPRTGTNYGYTF

v_gene: TRBV5-1
abundance: .
d_gene: TRBD2
j_gene: TRBJ2-7
CDR3nt: TGCGCCAGCAGCACCTACCTCCTAGCGGGAGCGAACGAGCAGTACTTC
CDR3aa: CASSTYLLAGANEQYF

v_gene: TRBV4-2
abundance: .
d_gene: .
j_gene: TRBJ2-3
CDR3nt: TGTGCCAGCAGCCAAGATCTTGGGGGGGCCGATACGCAGTATTTT
CDR3aa: CASSQDLGGADTQYF

v_gene: TRBV7-2
abundance: .
d_gene: .
j_gene: TRBJ1-1
CDR3nt: TGTGCCAGTAAAGCCAGGGCTTCGGGGGCTGAAGCTTTCTTT
CDR3aa: CASKARASGAEAFF

v_gene: TRBV19
abundance: .
d_gene: .
j_gene: TRBJ2-5
CDR3nt: TGTGCCAGTAGTACAGGATCCCAAGAGACCCAGTACTTC
CDR3aa: CASSTGSQETQYF

v_gene: TRBV11-2
abundance: .
d_gene: .
j_gene: TRBJ1-1
CDR3nt: TGTGCCAGCAGCTTCGAAACAGGGATGAACACTGAAGCTTTCTTT
CDR3aa: CASSFETGMNTEAFF

v_gene: TRBV24-1
abundance: .
d_gene: TRBD2
j_gene: TRBJ2-3
CDR3nt: TGTGCCACCAGTGCGGAACTAGCGGGGGGCACAGATACGCAGTATTTT
CDR3aa: CATSAELAGGTDTQYF

v_gene: TRBV4-3
abundance: few
d_gene: .
j_gene: TRBJ2-3
CDR3nt: TGCGCCAGCAGCCAAGCCCCTTTAGAGCCATCTAGCACAGATACGCAGTATTTT
CDR3aa: CASSQAPLEPSSTDTQYF

v_gene: TRBV6-2/TRBV6-3
abundance: .
d_gene: .
j_gene: TRBJ2-1
CDR3nt: TGTGCCAGCAGTTATGCCCCGACTAGGATGAGAAATGAGCAGTTCTTC
CDR3aa: CASSYAPTRMRNEQFF

v_gene: TRBV21-1
abundance: .
d_gene: .
j_gene: TRBJ2-2
CDR3nt: TGTGCCAGCAGCAACCCACAGGGGGCAAGTCGATACACCGGGGAGCTGTTTTTT
CDR3aa: CASSNPQGASRYTGELFF

v_gene: TRBV19
abundance: .
d_gene: TRBD2
j_gene: TRBJ2-2
CDR3nt: TGTGCCAGTAGCTTGTCGGGAGGAACCGGGGAGCTGTTTTTT
CDR3aa: CASSLSGGTGELFF

v_gene: TRBV19
abundance: .
d_gene: TRBD2
j_gene: TRBJ2-7
CDR3nt: TGTGCCAGTAGTATAGCTGGGACTAGGTCGGAGCAGTACTTC
CDR3aa: CASSIAGTRSEQYF

v_gene: TRBV7-9
abundance: .
d_gene: TRBD2
j_gene: TRBJ2-2
CDR3nt: TGTGCCAGCAGCGATTTTGTTGGACTAGCGGGAACGAACACCGGGGAGCTGTTTTTT
CDR3aa: CASSDFVGLAGTNTGELFF

v_gene: TRBV7-6
abundance: .
d_gene: .
j_gene: TRBJ1-1
CDR3nt: TGTGCCAGCAGGAGATCTACAGGACCCGGAGCTGAAGCTTTCTTT
CDR3aa: CASRRSTGPGAEAFF

v_gene: TRBV5-4
abundance: .
d_gene: TRBD2
j_gene: TRBJ2-1
CDR3nt: TGTGCCAGCAGCTCCAAGCGGGAGGGTGCCTACAATGAGCAGTTCTTC
CDR3aa: CASSSKREGAYNEQFF

v_gene: TRBV28
abundance: .
d_gene: .
j_gene: TRBJ2-1
CDR3nt: TGTGCCAGCACCACAACGGGACAATCCTACAATGAGCAGTTCTTC
CDR3aa: CASTTTGQSYNEQFF

v_gene: TRBV18
abundance: .
d_gene: .
j_gene: TRBJ2-5
CDR3nt: TGTGCCAGCTCAGCCGGGACAAGTCAAGAGACCCAGTACTTC
CDR3aa: CASSAGTSQETQYF

v_gene: TRBV21-1
abundance: once
d_gene: .
j_gene: TRBJ2-7
CDR3nt: TGTGCCAGCAGCAGATTGACGACGGGTCCCTACGAGCAGTACTTC
CDR3aa: CASSRLTTGPYEQYF

v_gene: TRBV19
abundance: .
d_gene: .
j_gene: TRBJ2-2
CDR3nt: TGTGCCAGTAAAGGGGGTGCGGGTACGAACACCGGGGAGCTGTTTTTT
CDR3aa: CASKGGAGTNTGELFF

v_gene: TRBV28
abundance: .
d_gene: .
j_gene: TRBJ1-1
CDR3nt: TGTGCCAGCAGTTTGAGGGCCCCGAACACTGAAGCTTTCTTT
CDR3aa: CASSLRAPNTEAFF

v_gene: TRBV19
abundance: .
d_gene: .
j_gene: TRBJ1-3
CDR3nt: TGTGCCAGTATGTCGGCAGGGGCTGGAAACACCATATATTTT
CDR3aa: CASMSAGAGNTIYF

v_gene: TRBV3-1/TRBV3-2
abundance: once
d_gene: TRBD2
j_gene: TRBJ2-5
CDR3nt: TGTGCCAGCAGCCAAGAAGGGACTAGCCGCGTCTGGGAGACCCAGTACTTC
CDR3aa: CASSQEGTSRVWETQYF

v_gene: TRBV11-3
abundance: .
d_gene: .
j_gene: TRBJ2-2
CDR3nt: TGTGCCAGCAGCTTTATAGCCACCGGGGAGCTGTTTTTT
CDR3aa: CASSFIATGELFF

v_gene: TRBV10-2
abundance: .
d_gene: .
j_gene: TRBJ2-3
CDR3nt: TGCGCCAGCAGTGAGTTGGACAGCCTAAACACAGATACGCAGTATTTT
CDR3aa: CASSELDSLNTDTQYF

v_gene: TRBV10-3
abundance: .
d_gene: TRBD1
j_gene: TRBJ2-5
CDR3nt: TGTGCCATCGCAACAGGGGGGGAGACCCAGTACTTC
CDR3aa: CAIATGGETQYF

v_gene: TRBV12-3/TRBV12-4
abundance: .
d_gene: .
j_gene: TRBJ1-5
CDR3nt: TGTGCCAGCAGCCTTCTTCTGAATCAGCCCCAGCATTTT
CDR3aa: CASSLLLNQPQHF

v_gene: TRBV4-1
abundance: .
d_gene: .
j_gene: TRBJ2-5
CDR3nt: TGCGCCAGCAGCTCAGCTGGGGCGGGACCCGCAGAGACCCAGTACTTC
CDR3aa: CASSSAGAGPAETQYF

v_gene: TRBV27
abundance: .
d_gene: TRBD1
j_gene: TRBJ1-2
CDR3nt: TGTGCCAGCAGACGATGGGCGACAGGGACTAACTATGGCTACACCTTC
CDR3aa: CASRRWATGTNYGYTF

v_gene: TRBV25-1
abundance: .
d_gene: TRBD1
j_gene: TRBJ2-7
CDR3nt: TGTGCCAGCAGCGACAGGGTCTACGAGCAGTACTTC
CDR3aa: CASSDRVYEQYF

v_gene: TRBV6-5
abundance: .
d_gene: TRBD1
j_gene: TRBJ2-7
CDR3nt: TGTGCCAGCAGTTACGAGACAGGGACGTACGAGCAGTACTTC
CDR3aa: CASSYETGTYEQYF

v_gene: TRBV7-2
abundance: .
d_gene: TRBD2
j_gene: TRBJ2-5
CDR3nt: TGTGCCAGCAGCTTAACTAGCGGGAGGACAGAGACCCAGTACTTC
CDR3aa: CASSLTSGRTETQYF

v_gene: TRBV24-1
abundance: .
d_gene: TRBD2
j_gene: TRBJ2-1
CDR3nt: TGTGCCACCAGTGATTTGTTGCTAGCGGGAGAGGAGCAGTTCTTC
CDR3aa: CATSDLLLAGEEQFF

v_gene: TRBV5-4
abundance: .
d_gene: TRBD2
j_gene: TRBJ2-1
CDR3nt: TGTGCCAGCAGCTCTGGGACTAGCGGGAGCGGGAATGAGCAGTTCTTC
CDR3aa: CASSSGTSGSGNEQFF

v_gene: TRBV28
abundance: .
d_gene: .
j_gene: TRBJ1-2
CDR3nt: TGTGCCAGCAGAGCACCGAGCGGCTACACCTTC
CDR3aa: CASRAPSGYTF

v_gene: TRBV7-9
abundance: .
d_gene: TRBD2
j_gene: TRBJ2-1
CDR3nt: TGTGCCAGCAGCCCATCCCTAGCGGGAGGGTCCTACTACAATGAGCAGTTCTTC
CDR3aa: CASSPSLAGGSYYNEQFF

v_gene: TRBV7-9
abundance: .
d_gene: .
j_gene: TRBJ1-4
CDR3nt: TGTGCCAGCAGCCCCGACACTGAAAAACTGTTTTTT
CDR3aa: CASSPDTEKLFF

v_gene: TRBV25-1
abundance: .
d_gene: TRBD2
j_gene: TRBJ2-1
CDR3nt: TGTGCCAGCAGTGGTACTTTAGCGGGCACCTACAATGAGCAGTTCTTC
CDR3aa: CASSGTLAGTYNEQFF

v_gene: TRBV5-5
abundance: .
d_gene: .
j_gene: TRBJ1-2
CDR3nt: TGTGCCAGCAGCTTGGCCCGAGGTCGGGTAACCTATGGCTACACCTTC
CDR3aa: CASSLARGRVTYGYTF

v_gene: TRBV27
abundance: .
d_gene: .
j_gene: TRBJ2-1
CDR3nt: TGTGCCAGCAAGACCCAGGGTGGCAATGAGCAGTTCTTC
CDR3aa: CASKTQGGNEQFF